This T cell receptor beta chain appears in the sequencing data of a study of T cell responses to AZD1222 COVID-19 vaccine. About the study: Pooling covered second doses at about 4 or about 12 weeks.

TCRdb's table, derived via immunoSEQ multiplex PCR, lists solely in-frame clones and lacks some. The sample has over 100,000 clones, around 82% seen once. This sample comprised peripheral blood, obtained on day 0 of AZD1222 vaccination. This clonotype was sampled from an adult in good health.

The DNA for the CDR3 is TGTGCCACCAGTGATAGGGGCCGGGGTGGACTGATAGACAATGAGCAGTTCTTC. Protein: CATSDRGRGGLIDNEQFF. The chain has TRBV24-1 and TRBJ2-1; the D call may be TRBD1 or TRBD2 (5 bases each). Looked up from germline, CDR1 is KGHDR and CDR2 is SFDVKD. Trimming took off 3 bases at V and 5 bases at J, with 22 bases between the two ends. CDR3 size: 18 residues.